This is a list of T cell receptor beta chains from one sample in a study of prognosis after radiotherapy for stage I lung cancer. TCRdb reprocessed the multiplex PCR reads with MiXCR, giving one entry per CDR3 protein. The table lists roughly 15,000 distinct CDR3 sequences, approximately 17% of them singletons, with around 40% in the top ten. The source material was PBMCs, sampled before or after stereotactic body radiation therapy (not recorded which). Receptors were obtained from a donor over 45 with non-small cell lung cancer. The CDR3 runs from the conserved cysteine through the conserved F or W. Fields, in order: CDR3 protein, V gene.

CDR3aa: CVSRASGTRDTQYF
v_gene: TRBV2

CDR3aa: CASSLGVAGGPDTQYF
v_gene: TRBV7-6

CDR3aa: CASSHLSASYNEQFF
v_gene: TRBV6-2/TRBV6-3

CDR3aa: CASRGGSYNEQFF
v_gene: TRBV6-1

CDR3aa: CASTRRDYGDTEAFF
v_gene: TRBV11-1

CDR3aa: CSARDWGGRDTQYF
v_gene: TRBV20-1

CDR3aa: CASSSGLDGYTF
v_gene: TRBV12-3/TRBV12-4

CDR3aa: CASSYLTNYGYTF
v_gene: TRBV6-5

CDR3aa: CSVDLGNIQYF
v_gene: TRBV29-1

CDR3aa: CASSAQGAGYSYNEQFF
v_gene: TRBV9

CDR3aa: CASSIAHRRGPYNEQFF
v_gene: TRBV19

CDR3aa: CASSLTGLAGAGETQYF
v_gene: TRBV7-3

CDR3aa: CASSPNREEETQYF
v_gene: TRBV11-1

CDR3aa: CASSLGTSAPTDTQYF
v_gene: TRBV5-1

CDR3aa: CASSSRIEDTQYF
v_gene: TRBV11-1

CDR3aa: CASSYSGGLNEQFF
v_gene: TRBV7-6

CDR3aa: CAWSVHRGPQETQYF
v_gene: TRBV30

CDR3aa: CASTASSSRETDTQYF
v_gene: TRBV9

CDR3aa: CASKGEGFNTEAFF
v_gene: TRBV4-1

CDR3aa: CASSYEVGGTQYF
v_gene: TRBV6-5

CDR3aa: CASTGYQGARAQYF
v_gene: TRBV6-1

CDR3aa: CASTERWSGETEAFF
v_gene: TRBV19

CDR3aa: CASSQVGMGTEAFF
v_gene: TRBV3-1

CDR3aa: CASSFSGNYGYTF
v_gene: TRBV5-1

CDR3aa: CASRLANGETQYF
v_gene: TRBV11-2

CDR3aa: CASSVSKDSPLHF
v_gene: TRBV9

CDR3aa: CASSAYTDTQYF
v_gene: TRBV11-3

CDR3aa: CASSQGQGVTEAFF
v_gene: TRBV5-6

CDR3aa: CASSAGIRTDTQYF
v_gene: TRBV2

CDR3aa: CSAIGRGRNTEAFF
v_gene: TRBV20-1

CDR3aa: CASSRSGGLDNSPLHF
v_gene: TRBV7-9

CDR3aa: CASSFGLAGTYEQYF
v_gene: TRBV28

CDR3aa: CASGLLLAGGPSDEQFF
v_gene: TRBV5-1

CDR3aa: CASSEGTDKNIQYF
v_gene: TRBV3-1

CDR3aa: CSARLRFNEQFF
v_gene: TRBV20-1

CDR3aa: CATGQGNQETQYF
v_gene: TRBV15

CDR3aa: CASMGGSTDTQYF
v_gene: TRBV5-1

CDR3aa: CASSFGTGGTYEQYF
v_gene: TRBV7-3

CDR3aa: CATSRLQGSVGSPLHF
v_gene: TRBV15

CDR3aa: CASSLTDYNEQFF
v_gene: TRBV5-1

CDR3aa: CASSDLRGTGANVLTF
v_gene: TRBV7-9